The present entry profiles one TCR beta chain with its context. This CDR3 is built from 13 residues. CDR1 and CDR2 from the germline V gene are ENHRY and SYGVKD. The junction had 8 bases not matched to a gene; V was cut back by 11 bases and J by 3 bases. The data are from a study of Graves' ophthalmopathy and Graves' hyperthyroidism. RNA transcripts were the template, and TCR beta CDR3 regions were amplified from them. First-round RT-PCR used HTBI primers; second-round multiplex PCR followed. Each CDR3 protein gets one entry after TCRdb re-called the multiplex PCR reads with MiXCR. The data contain roughly 170,000 distinct CDR3 sequences, around 40% of them singletons.

This TCR was sampled from a man younger than 40 with Graves' ophthalmopathy. This chain connects TRBV10-3 to TRBJ1-2; 8 bases fit TRBD1. What was sequenced was peripheral blood. The DNA of the CDR3 is TGTGCCGTATCCCCGGGACAGGACTATGGCTACACCTTC. Protein product: CAVSPGQDYGYTF.